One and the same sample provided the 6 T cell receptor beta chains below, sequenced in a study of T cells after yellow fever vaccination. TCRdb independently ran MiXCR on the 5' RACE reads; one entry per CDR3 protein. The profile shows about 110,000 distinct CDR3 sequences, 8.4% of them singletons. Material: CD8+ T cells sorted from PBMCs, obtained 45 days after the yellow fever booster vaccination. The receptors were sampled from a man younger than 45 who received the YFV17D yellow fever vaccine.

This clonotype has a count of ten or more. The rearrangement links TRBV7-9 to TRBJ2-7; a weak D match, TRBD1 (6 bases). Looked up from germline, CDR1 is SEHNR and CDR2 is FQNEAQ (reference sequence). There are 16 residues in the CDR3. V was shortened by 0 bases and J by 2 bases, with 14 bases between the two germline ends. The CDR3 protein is CASSLAQGTGTYEQYF. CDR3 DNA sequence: TGTGCCAGCAGCTTAGCGCAGGGGACGGGAACCTACGAGCAGTACTTC.

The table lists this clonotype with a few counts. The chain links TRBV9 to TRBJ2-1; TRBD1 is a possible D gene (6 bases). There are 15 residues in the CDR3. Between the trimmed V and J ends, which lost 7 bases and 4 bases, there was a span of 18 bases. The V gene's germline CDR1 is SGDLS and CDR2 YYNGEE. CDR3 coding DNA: TGTGCCAGCTCCCTTCAGGGGAGTTTTTACAATGAGCAGTTCTTC. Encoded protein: CASSLQGSFYNEQFF. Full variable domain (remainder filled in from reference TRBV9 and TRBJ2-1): DSGVTQTPKHLITATGQRVTLRCSPRSGDLSVYWYQQSLDQGLQFLIQYYNGEERAKGNILERFSAQQFPDLHSELNLSSLELGDSALYFCASSLQGSFYNEQFFGPGTRLTVL.

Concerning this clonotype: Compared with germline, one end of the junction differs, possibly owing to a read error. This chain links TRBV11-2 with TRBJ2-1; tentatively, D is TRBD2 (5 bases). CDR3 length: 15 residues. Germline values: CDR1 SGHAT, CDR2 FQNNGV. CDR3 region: CPSSLVLLSGDEQFF. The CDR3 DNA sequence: TGTCCCAGCAGCTTAGTTCTACTAAGCGGCGATGAGCAGTTCTTC. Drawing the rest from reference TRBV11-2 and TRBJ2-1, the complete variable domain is EAGVAQSPRYKIIEKRQSVAFWCNPISGHATLYWYQQILGQGPKLLIQFQNNGVVDDSQLPKDRFSAERLKGVDSTLKIQPAKLEDSAVYLCPSSLVLLSGDEQFFGPGTRLTVL.

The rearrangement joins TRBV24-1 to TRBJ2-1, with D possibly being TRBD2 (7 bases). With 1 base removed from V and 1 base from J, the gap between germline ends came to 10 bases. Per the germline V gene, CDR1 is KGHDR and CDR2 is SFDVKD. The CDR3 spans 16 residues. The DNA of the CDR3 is TGTGCCACCAGTGATTTCGGGGGGCTATCCTACAATGAGCAGTTCTTC. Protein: CATSDFGGLSYNEQFF.

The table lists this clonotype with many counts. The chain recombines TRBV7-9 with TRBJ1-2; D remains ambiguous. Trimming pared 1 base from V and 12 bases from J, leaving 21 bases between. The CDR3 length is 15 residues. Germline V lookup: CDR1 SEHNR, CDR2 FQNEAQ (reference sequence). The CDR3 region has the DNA TGTGCCAGCAGCTTAGTGGAGGAGTTTGGCCCCCCCAACACCTTC. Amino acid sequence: CASSLVEEFGPPNTF.

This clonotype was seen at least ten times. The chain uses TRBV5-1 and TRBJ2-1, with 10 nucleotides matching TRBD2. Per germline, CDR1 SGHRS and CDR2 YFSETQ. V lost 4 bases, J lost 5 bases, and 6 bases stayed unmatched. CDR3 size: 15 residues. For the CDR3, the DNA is TGCGCCAGCAGCCCCGTTCTAGCGGGGGACAATGAGCAGTTCTTC. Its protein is CASSPVLAGDNEQFF. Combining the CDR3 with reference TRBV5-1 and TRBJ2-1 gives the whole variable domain KAGVTQTPRYLIKTRGQQVTLSCSPISGHRSVSWYQQTPGQGLQFLFEYFSETQRNKGNFPGRFSGRQFSNSRSEMNVSTLELGDSALYLCASSPVLAGDNEQFFGPGTRLTVL.